This TCR beta chain stems from a study of blood T cell repertoires in COVID-19 (dated by TCRdb to about 2020). Regarding the complete study: The collaborator samples originated in the United States, Italy and Spain and spanned the acute and convalescent phases of COVID-19. Deeply sampled blood TCRbeta repertoires from subjects exposed to, actively infected with, or recovered from COVID-19 were included in the dataset. The repertoires were released in a freely available public database meant as a resource for research on the immune response to SARS-CoV-2. Nearly every sample came with metadata listing a de-identified subject ID, COVID-19 status, age in years and sex. Where available, HLA class I and class II types were obtained from metadata supplied by the sample provider rather than from assay-based typing. The samples were drawn from the first 160 participants of the ongoing ImmuneRACE study and from some 1,300 subjects provided by 6 global collaborators. The prospective study material was composed of cDNA or gDNA derived from T cells, B-cell-depleted T cells, or PBMCs. The study at large found these results: The amount of clinical and demographic metadata varied by source and participant and was provided uncurated.

In the prospective study, participants were about 18 to 95 years old, resided in 24 geographic areas of the United States, and were enrolled through a virtual design. In the prospective study, participants were assigned to cohorts based on the clinical history participants reported in a screening survey and a study questionnaire. For ImmuneRACE Cohort 3, a participant was defined as recovered based on two consecutive negative NP/OP PCR tests, clearance by a healthcare professional, or resolution of symptoms. In the prospective study, mobile phlebotomists collected whole blood, serum and a nasopharyngeal or oropharyngeal swab from each participant. Additional blood draws and questionnaires over an approximately two-month period could optionally be provided by prospective study participants. Before DNA extraction, prospective study blood samples were shipped either frozen or at room temperature.

The immunoSEQ Assay, a bias-controlled multiplex PCR, was used to amplify TCRbeta CDR3 regions from genomic DNA. The authors' pipeline ran thus. The number of nucleated cells in each sample was estimated from the amplification of reference gene primers within the assay. To quantify the absolute abundance of each unique TCRbeta CDR3 rearrangement, sequence reads were collapsed and filtered. For each sample, productive Simpson clonality was calculated as the square root of Simpson's diversity index across productive rearrangements. The source is immuneACCESS, and TCRdb retained only in-frame sequences with V and J called. Part of the clones is not carried over; for the studies checked, unresolved V genes explain less than half of this, and the remainder is unexplained. Clonal size and the V and J genes are those of that table, whereas D and trimming came from the DNA. Across this sample there are 350,000 to 400,000 clones, with 85% to 90% seen only once. The ten top clones hold roughly 1% of the sample.

This clone was seen once. Its recognized antigen is unknown. The input lacks base qualities; no much larger clone sits a single base away. The specimen was PBMCs or T cells enriched from blood (not recorded which). The source of this sequence is a man younger than 35 who had recovered from COVID-19.

The sequence in DNA is TGTGCCAGCAGCGGCTCCGGGACACTCACCGGGGAGCTGTTTTTT. Its protein product is CASSGSGTLTGELFF. The V gene is TRBV6-6 and the J gene is TRBJ2-2, and possibly TRBD1, on 6 matching bases. The germline V gene (reference sequence) supplies CDR1 MNHNY and CDR2 SVGAGI. The CDR3 goes from the cysteine to the phenylalanine over 15 residues. Only CDR3 DNA is held: 45 bases, read in frame from base 1. The trim is 6 bases for V and 4 bases for J, with a gap of 15 bases between the germline ends.